The present entry profiles one TCR beta chain with its context. The antigen is unknown. This entry comes from a study of cytomegalovirus exposure and HLA in healthy donors. Study outcomes and limitations: For most TCR beta V segments, an earlier analysis put the productive rate at about 90% or about 30% of the time.

PCR was performed using 60 Vbeta and 13 Jbeta primers. Some clones are missing from TCRdb's copy, which holds only in-frame ones; the method was immunoSEQ multiplex PCR. The profile shows some 160,000 clones, over 70% of them singletons. The germline CDR1 and CDR2 sequences are SEHNR and FQNEAQ (reference sequence). Trimming removed 2 bases at V and 0 bases at J, with 14 bases between. The CDR3 contains 17 residues. V is TRBV7-9 and J is TRBJ1-3; no clear D gene. The clonotype was recovered from a woman in her forties in good health and CMV-seropositive. The specimen sequenced was PBMCs. The CDR3 DNA reads as TGTGCCAGCAGCTTATCGGGCGGGAAGTACTCTGGAAACACCATATATTTT. The encoded protein is CASSLSGGKYSGNTIYF.